This passage covers 3 T cell receptor beta chains from one sample sequenced in a study of CD4 T cells in relation to SARS-CoV-2 and coronaviruses. These receptors are not linked to any known antigen. The protocol was immunoSEQ multiplex PCR, while the TCRdb copy is restricted to in-frame clones and leaves out a portion. The sample contains about 16,000 clones, approximately 80% of which appear only once. CD4+ T cells from unexposed donors were obtained before the COVID-19 pandemic (2011-2018). CD4+ T cells were isolated from the cells after about ten days of culture. Material: CD4+ T cells from PBMCs, cultured in vitro. These receptor sequences come from a human donor in good health.

The V gene is TRBV27, the J gene TRBJ2-5; TRBD1 is a possible D gene (6 bases). Germline CDR1 reads MNHEY; CDR2 reads SMNVEV (reference sequence). Trimming stripped 5 bases from V and 5 bases from J, with 15 bases between. The CDR3 spans 14 residues. The CDR3 loop is CASSPNRDWETQYF. CDR3 bases: TGTGCCAGCAGTCCTAACAGGGATTGGGAGACCCAGTACTTC.

The chain employs TRBV1 and TRBJ2-7. TRBV1 is described as a pseudogene. The CDR3 contains 13 residues. The CDR3 sequence is CTSSRRGVREQYF. CDR3 nucleotide sequence: TGCACCAGCAGCCGAAGGGGGGTCCGCGAGCAGTACTTC.

This clone was seen only a few times. V usage is TRBV24-1 and J usage is TRBJ2-1; the D is unclear. This CDR3 contains 13 residues. Trimming removed 4 bases at V and 12 bases at J, with 15 bases between. Per the germline V gene, CDR1 is KGHDR and CDR2 is SFDVKD. Here the CDR3 DNA reads TGTGCCACCAGTGACCCTCAGGACCGGGTGCAGTTCTTC. Amino acid sequence: CATSDPQDRVQFF.